The 19 T cell receptor beta chains listed next were all sequenced from one sample in a study of beta chain features in type 1 diabetes. Regarding the study as a whole: When Type 1 diabetes patients were examined, their TCRB CDR3s proved moderately but significantly shorter in all four CD4+ subsets.

Every isolated RNA sample was fully reverse transcribed, so sequencing captured expressed TCRB transcripts. TCRdb's copy holds only in-frame clones and misses some; the assay was immunoSEQ multiplex PCR. This sample has roughly 340,000 clones, with less than 15% found just once. No antigen is known for these receptors. The source material was naive CD4+ T cells from blood. These receptors were obtained from a woman aged 18-29 years with type 1 diabetes.

The J gene is TRBJ2-1, the V gene TRBV15; D gene unclear. Germline lookup yields CDR1 LNHNV and CDR2 YYDKDF (reference sequence). V was trimmed by 0 bases and J by 4 bases, leaving 7 bases between them. This CDR3 has 14 residues. DNA of the CDR3: TGTGCCACCAGCAGAGATCCGGTATACAATGAGCAGTTCTTC. Protein: CATSRDPVYNEQFF.

The rearrangement joins TRBV30 to TRBJ2-1; D not resolved. V lost 5 bases and J 12 bases, leaving 11 bases between the germline ends. The CDR3 is 10 residues long. The germline CDR1 and CDR2 sequences are GTSNPN and SVGIG (reference sequence). This CDR3 is CAWGASMQFF. CDR3 DNA: TGTGCCTGGGGAGCGTCGATGCAGTTCTTC. The whole variable domain, filled in from reference TRBV30 and TRBJ2-1, reads SQTIHQWPATLVQPVGSPLSLECTVEGTSNPNLYWYRQAAGRGLQLLFYSVGIGQISSEVPQNLSASRPQDRQFILSSKKLLLSDSGFYLCAWGASMQFFGPGTRLTVL.

In this sample, this clone turned up a few times. The chain couples TRBV7-9 to TRBJ1-1, with D tentatively TRBD1 (6 bases). Trimming removed 5 bases at V and 1 base at J, with 14 bases between. Per germline, CDR1 SEHNR and CDR2 FQNEAQ (reference sequence). The CDR3 is made up of 15 amino acids. The CDR3 loop reads CASSRYREGNTEAFF. CDR3 bases: TGTGCCAGCAGCCGATACAGGGAAGGGAACACTGAAGCTTTCTTT. Full variable domain (outside the CDR3, taken from reference TRBV7-9 and TRBJ1-1): DTGVSQNPRHKITKRGQNVTFRCDPISEHNRLYWYRQTLGQGPEFLTYFQNEAQLEKSRLLSDRFSAERPKGSFSTLEIQRTEQGDSAMYLCASSRYREGNTEAFFGQGTRLTVV.

The V gene is TRBV5-1, the J gene TRBJ2-3; 9 nucleotides agree with TRBD2. The CDR3 spans 16 residues. With 0 bases clipped from V and 2 bases from J, the junction kept 4 bases outside the gene matches. Looked up from germline, CDR1 is SGHRS and CDR2 is YFSETQ. The DNA for the CDR3 is TGCGCCAGCAGCTTGGGGGCTAGCGGGATCACAGATACGCAGTATTTT. It encodes CASSLGASGITDTQYF.

The chain combines TRBV18 with TRBJ2-5, with a weak D call TRBD1 (6 bases). The germline V gene has CDR1 KGHSH and CDR2 LQKENI. CDR3 size: 15 residues. The ends were cut back, 1 base at V and 1 base at J, with 10 bases in the middle. The DNA of the CDR3 is TGTGCCAGCTCACCACTTTTGGACAGCCAAGAGACCCAGTACTTC. It codes for CASSPLLDSQETQYF.

The rearrangement uses TRBV27 and TRBJ2-5; TRBD1 matches at 8 bases. Germline CDR1 reads MNHEY; CDR2 reads SMNVEV (reference sequence). V lost 0 bases, J lost 3 bases, and 3 bases stayed unmatched. CDR3 length equals 15 residues. CDR3 nucleotides: TGTGCCAGCAGTTTATCGGGGACAGGAAAAGAGACCCAGTACTTC. This gives the protein CASSLSGTGKETQYF.

J is TRBJ2-5 and V is TRBV5-1; D is unclear. This CDR3 is built from 16 residues. The germline V and J ends were trimmed by 4 bases and 2 bases, with 18 bases remaining between them. Per germline, CDR1 SGHRS and CDR2 YFSETQ. CDR3 protein: CASSPLMRPRQETQYF. Written as DNA, the CDR3 is TGCGCCAGCAGCCCGCTCATGCGGCCGAGGCAAGAGACCCAGTACTTC.

This clone turned up a few times. The chain joins TRBV7-2 to TRBJ2-7; 8 bases fit TRBD1. V was clipped by 1 base and J by 0 bases; unmatched bases: 2. Germline CDR1 and CDR2: SGHTA and FQGNSA. The CDR3 loop spans 15 amino acids. The chain's CDR3 is CASSLGQGNSYEQYF. The CDR3 DNA sequence: TGTGCCAGCAGCTTAGGACAGGGGAACTCCTACGAGCAGTACTTC.

The genes are TRBV19 and TRBJ2-5, with 7 bases that match TRBD1. The CDR3 runs to 15 residues. Germline CDR1 is LNHDA and CDR2 is SQIVND (reference sequence). J lost 5 bases, V lost 4 bases, and 10 bases had no gene match. This CDR3 reads CASSKSTGDGETQYF. In DNA form, the CDR3 reads TGTGCCAGTAGTAAAAGCACAGGGGACGGCGAGACCCAGTACTTC. Using reference TRBV19 and TRBJ2-5 for the parts outside the CDR3, the full variable domain is DGGITQSPKYLFRKEGQNVTLSCEQNLNHDAMYWYRQDPGQGLRLIYYSQIVNDFQKGDIAEGYSVSREKKESFPLTVTSAQKNPTAFYLCASSKSTGDGETQYFGPGTRLLVL.

This clone came up a few times. J is TRBJ2-2 and V is TRBV27, with a tentative D call TRBD2 (6 bases). The V gene's germline CDR1 is MNHEY and CDR2 SMNVEV (reference sequence). The CDR3 spans 15 residues. Trimming shortened V by 6 bases and J by 5 bases, and 16 bases separated the two germline ends. CDR3 bases: TGTGCCAGCAGCATTAATGGAGCGGGTACCGGGGAGCTGTTTTTT. Protein sequence: CASSINGAGTGELFF.

The V call is TRBV2, the J call TRBJ1-2, with TRBD1 matching over 9 bases. Germline CDR1 reads SNHLY; CDR2 reads FYNNEI. With V trimmed by 8 bases and J by 6 bases, 13 bases remained unmatched. The CDR3 is 15 residues long. The CDR3 bases are TGTGCCAGCTTAACGGACAGGGGTCGTTTTAATGGCTACACCTTC. It specifies CASLTDRGRFNGYTF.

The chain carries TRBV2 and TRBJ1-1; tentatively, D is TRBD1 (5 bases). Trimming removed 1 base at V and 0 bases at J, with 9 bases between. Germline assignment: CDR1 SNHLY and CDR2 FYNNEI. The CDR3 has 15 amino acids. CDR3 loop: CASSEGGFLNTEAFF. As DNA, the CDR3 is TGTGCCAGCAGTGAAGGGGGCTTTCTGAACACTGAAGCTTTCTTT.

This chain uses TRBV5-1 with TRBJ1-1, with D perhaps TRBD1 (5 bases). The V end lost 5 bases, the J end lost 0 bases, and 17 bases lay between the germline ends. The germline gives CDR1 SGHRS, CDR2 YFSETQ. CDR3 size: 16 residues. DNA of the CDR3: TGCGCCAGCAGAACACAGGCGTCATCCTTGAACACTGAAGCTTTCTTT. Translated: CASRTQASSLNTEAFF.

To note about this clone: One end of the junction is discordant with germline, which a read error may explain. CDR3 region: CASSPSSGTGITF. The CDR3 DNA reads as TGTGCCAGCAGCCCTTCCTCCGGGACAGGGATTACTTTT. The chain is built from TRBV6-5 and TRBJ1-4; 9 nucleotides match TRBD1. This CDR3 has 13 amino acids. Looked up from germline, CDR1 is MNHEY and CDR2 is SVGAGI.

The chain employs TRBV30 and TRBJ2-4; the match to TRBD2 covers 7 bases. J was trimmed by 3 bases and V by 1 base; bases with no gene match: 6. The CDR3 totals 15 residues. The V gene's germline CDR1 is GTSNPN and CDR2 SVGIG (reference sequence). The CDR3 protein is CAWSGAGVVKNIQYF. In DNA, the CDR3 is TGTGCCTGGAGTGGGGCGGGAGTAGTCAAAAACATTCAGTACTTC.

CDR3 nucleotides: TGTGCCAGCAGCTTAGCCCTCGACAATGAGCAGTTCTTC. This translates into CASSLALDNEQFF. This chain links TRBV7-9 with TRBJ2-1, with D unresolved. The V and J ends lost 0 bases and 5 bases respectively, with 5 bases between them. Germline V gene lookup returns CDR1 SEHNR and CDR2 FQNEAQ (reference sequence). CDR3 length: 13 residues.

As DNA, the CDR3 is TGTGCCAGCTCAGCGGACAGGGGGGGCTACACCTTC. It codes for CASSADRGGYTF. V is TRBV18 and J is TRBJ1-2, with 10 bases that match TRBD1. Unmatched junction bases numbered 2, after V lost 5 bases and J lost 8 bases. This CDR3 has 12 amino acids. Germline assignment: CDR1 KGHSH and CDR2 LQKENI.

The chain recombines TRBV27 with TRBJ1-5; 9 bases line up with TRBD1. Looked up from germline, CDR1 is MNHEY and CDR2 is SMNVEV (reference sequence). V lost 5 bases and J lost 11; bases outside the gene matches: 10. The CDR3 sequence is 14 residues long. CDR3 DNA sequence: TGTGCCAGCAGTGGAACAGGGGGCCCAGGGGCCCAGCATTTT. Its translation: CASSGTGGPGAQHF.

The genes are TRBV15 and TRBJ2-7; D is perhaps TRBD2 (5 bases). V was cut by 0 bases and J by 3 bases, with 9 bases left in between. The germline CDR1 and CDR2 sequences are LNHNV and YYDKDF (reference sequence). This CDR3 region has 14 residues. The CDR3: CATSRDLALYEQYF. CDR3 DNA: TGTGCCACCAGCAGAGATCTAGCCCTCTACGAGCAGTACTTC.